The 18 T cell receptor delta chains given below trace back to one sample, sequenced in a study of γδ T cells in repeated Plasmodium falciparum infection. Vgamma9/Vdelta2+ and Vdelta2-negative gammadelta T cells were flow-sorted from PBMC for bulk sequencing. TCRdb applied CATT to the multiplex PCR reads for clone calling. Seen here are more than 70,000 delta-chain clones, approximately 0.92% observed once, and the top ten hold around 9.6%. The sequenced sample consisted of gamma-delta T cells from blood. The receptors shown here come from a pool of human donors (malaria-infected and uninfected, not separated).

This clone has just a few counts. TCRdb has a much larger clone's protein, which differs at residue 5 from the translation of this DNA, likely because of a read error; what is shown is the protein translated from the DNA. The rearrangement joins TRDV2 to TRDJ1; 9 bases map to TRDD3. TCRdb gives no J gene; it was assigned here by matching the DNA to germline. Germline V gene sequence: CDR1 GEAIGNYY, CDR2 EKD. This CDR3 spans 18 amino acids. The trim removed 3 bases at V and 0 bases at J, leaving 13 bases unmatched. The CDR3: CACDALVTGGPYTDKLIF. CDR3 DNA sequence: TGTGCCTGTGACGCCCTTGTTACTGGGGGACCTTACACCGATAAACTCATCTTT.

In this sample, this clone turned up a few times. For this DNA, TCRdb reports the protein of a much larger clone, which diverges at residue 11, most likely from a read error; the protein presented here is translated directly from the DNA. CDR3 in amino acids: CACDTVGSWDARQMFF. CDR3 nucleotides: TGTGCCTGTGACACCGTGGGATCCTGGGACGCCCGACAGATGTTTTTC. The V and J genes are TRDV2 and TRDJ3, with D possibly TRDD3 on 5 matching bases. The CDR3 runs to 16 residues. Germline CDR1 reads GEAIGNYY; CDR2 reads EKD.

This clone was counted ten times or more. The protein held in TCRdb is that of a much larger clone and does not match this DNA's translation at residue 8, likely because of a read error; the protein shown is translated from the DNA. The rearrangement links TRDV2 to TRDJ1; D is possibly TRDD3 (5 bases). Germline CDR1 reads GEAIGNYY; CDR2 reads EKD. The V end was cut by 0 bases, the J end by 2 bases, with 12 bases between. The CDR3 is made up of 15 amino acids. CDR3 sequence reads: CACDTGMRDTDKLIF. CDR3 in DNA: TGTGCCTGTGACACCGGGATGAGGGATACCGATAAACTCATCTTT.

A few counts support this clone. TCRdb assigns this DNA the protein of a much larger clone, which departs from its translation at residue 4; this likely reflects a read error, and the protein shown comes from translating the DNA. This chain links TRDV2 with TRDJ1; no definite D call. TCRdb carries no J gene annotation; the J gene was assigned here by matching the DNA with germline. The CDR3 consists of 16 residues. Germline V gene sequence: CDR1 GEAIGNYY, CDR2 EKD. The CDR3 DNA is TGTGCCTGTGTCACCGTCGGAGACGCGTACACCGATAAACTCATCTTT. Translation: CACVTVGDAYTDKLIF.

A remark on this clone: It is likely a read error: a sequence one base away is far more abundant. The same CDR3 arises from other DNA sequences in this sample as well. The gene calls are TRDV2 and TRDJ1; 8 nucleotides agree with TRDD3. TCRdb leaves out the J gene; it was filled in here by matching the DNA to germline. From germline, CDR1 is GEAIGNYY and CDR2 EKD. The CDR3 consists of 14 residues. The CDR3 nucleotides are TGTGCCTGCGACACCGGACTGGGGGCCGATAAACTCATCTTT. Protein: CACDTGLGADKLIF.

As to this clone: The TCRdb protein comes from a much larger clone and disagrees with this DNA's translation at residue 8, likely due to a read error; the protein given here is derived from the DNA. The chain recombines TRAV36/DV7 with TRDJ1; D is unresolved. The J gene is not listed in TCRdb, so it was assigned here from a DNA match to germline. The CDR3 spans 12 residues. Germline CDR1 VTNFRS, CDR2 LTSSGIE (reference sequence). The CDR3 protein is CAVVTTTNKLIF. The CDR3 nucleotides read TGTGCTGTGGTGACGACCACCAATAAACTCATCTTT.

This clone occurred a few times. The translation of this DNA and the TCRdb protein of a much larger clone differ at residue 23, probably owing to a read error; the protein shown here is translated from the DNA. This chain links TRDV1 with TRDJ1; 13 positions match TRDD3. Looked up from germline, CDR1 is TSWWSYY and CDR2 is QGS. CDR3 length equals 27 residues. DNA of the CDR3: TGTGCTCTTGGGGAACCCAATCGGCCTCCTCCTTATGACCTACTGGGGGATACGCGGTTGTACACCGGTAAACTCATCTTT. This sequence encodes CALGEPNRPPPYDLLGDTRLYTGKLIF.

This clone was detected only a few times. One base separates it from a far larger clone, so it is likely a read error. The same CDR3 can be traced to other DNA sequences in this sample. The rearrangement uses TRDV2 and TRDJ1; 13 nucleotides align to TRDD3. TCRdb records no J gene; here it was assigned by comparing the DNA to germline. Germline V CDR1 and CDR2: GEAIGNYY, EKD. This CDR3 is built from 18 residues. V lost 7 bases, J lost 2 bases, and 15 bases stayed unmatched. The CDR3 nucleotides are TGTGCCTGCGACCCCTACTGGGGGATACGGACTGGAACCGATAAACTCATCTTT. Protein product: CACDPYWGIRTGTDKLIF.

The V gene is TRDV1, the J gene TRDJ1; D is uncertain. Because TCRdb records no J gene, it was assigned here through a match of the DNA to germline. The CDR3 contains 15 residues. The V gene lost 0 bases and the J gene lost 5 bases, with 13 bases spanning the gap. Germline V lookup: CDR1 TSWWSYY, CDR2 QGS. The CDR3 region has the DNA TGTGCTCTTGGGGAACTCCCCCCCAGGGAAGATAAACTCATCTTT. Its protein product is CALGELPPREDKLIF.

This clone was recorded a few times. This probably arose from a read error, given a far larger clone one base away. Other nucleotide sequences in the sample specify the same CDR3. The CDR3 loop is CALGELSTLYPCSTSTKLIF. DNA of the CDR3: TGTGCTCTTGGGGAACTCTCTACGCTATACCCTTGTAGTACTAGTACTAAACTCATCTTT. The genes are TRDV1 and TRDJ1, with D unclear. Assignment of the J gene here rests on matching the DNA to germline, because TCRdb gives none. The CDR3 is 20 residues long. The V gene lost 0 bases and the J gene lost 7 bases, with 30 bases spanning the gap. CDR1 is TSWWSYY, CDR2 QGS, per germline.

This clone was picked up a small number of times. This likely came from a read error, as a far larger clone is one base away. The sample carries other DNA sequences with the same CDR3. The V gene is listed as TRDV1; no J gene was called; no check of the table's D call, TRDD3, against the DNA was made. Germline CDR1 TSWWSYY, CDR2 QGS. This CDR3 is built from 22 residues. The CDR3 reads CALGELTSLPWGTLSYTDKLIF. The DNA of the CDR3 is TGTGCTCTTGGGGAACTAACGTCCTTACCCTGGGGGACCCTCTCGTACACCGATAAACTCATCTTC.

This clone was counted between two and nine times. The TCRdb protein comes from a much larger clone and disagrees with this DNA's translation at residue 12, likely due to a read error; the protein given here is derived from the DNA. The chain has TRDV1 and TRDJ1; 7 bases match TRDD2. The J gene, not given by TCRdb, was assigned here from a germline match of the nucleotide sequence. V dropped 2 bases and J dropped 0; count of bases not matched to a gene: 18. The CDR3 totals 20 residues. Germline V gene data show CDR1 as TSWWSYY and CDR2 as QGS. CDR3 DNA: TGTGCTCTTGGGGAAAAGACGAAGGCCTTCCTGGAGAGTTACACCGATAAACTCATCTTT. Translation: CALGEKTKAFLESYTDKLIF.

The table lists this clone with a few counts. The TCRdb record carries a much larger clone's protein, which differs from this DNA's translation at residue 3; a read error is the likely cause, and the protein listed here is the DNA translation. The genes are TRDV1 and TRDJ1; 7 bases fit TRDD3. No J gene is reported in TCRdb; it was inferred here by comparing the DNA with germline. Germline lookup yields CDR1 TSWWSYY and CDR2 QGS. This CDR3 spans 18 amino acids. The CDR3 DNA reads as TGTGCTATTGGGGAACGTCGCCTGGGGGCTCCCAAGTCCGATAAACTCATCTTT. Translated, it gives CAIGERRLGAPKSDKLIF.

A word on this clone: This is likely an artifact of a read error, given a far larger clone one base away. This CDR3 is also generated by other DNA sequences in the sample. This chain connects TRDV2 to TRDJ1, with D perhaps matching TRDD3 (6 bases). The CDR3 has 21 residues. V lost 0 bases and J 0 bases, leaving 28 bases between the germline ends. Germline lookup yields CDR1 GEAIGNYY and CDR2 EKD. Here the CDR3 DNA reads TGTGCCTGTGACACCGTCTCACCTCCGACCGTACTGGGAGATCACACCGATAAACTCATCTTT. Its protein is CACDTVSPPTVLGDHTDKLIF.

The table lists this clone with a few counts. It may be a read error: a sequence one base away is much more abundant. Other DNA sequences in the same sample also yield this CDR3. Here the V gene is TRDV2, but the J gene went uncalled; whether TRDD3, the table's D call, matches the DNA was not checked. This CDR3 spans 18 amino acids. Germline V gene lookup returns CDR1 GEAIGNYY and CDR2 EKD. CDR3 sequence reads: CACDETTGGYAEADKLIF. CDR3 coding DNA: TGTGCCTGTGACGAGACTACTGGGGGATACGCGGAGGCCGATAAACTTATCTTT.

This clone is medium-sized (0.01 to 0.1%). The same CDR3 arises from other DNA sequences in this sample as well. This chain's CDR3 is CACDTLGISLTDKLIF. CDR3 in DNA: TGTGCCTGTGACACCTTGGGGATATCTCTCACCGATAAACTCATCTTT. The V call is TRDV2, the J call TRDJ1; TRDD3 aligns across 7 bases. In germline, CDR1 is GEAIGNYY, CDR2 EKD. Trimming removed 0 bases from V and 1 base from J; junction bases left unmatched: 7. CDR3 size: 16 residues.

As to this clone: A far larger clone is one base from this, pointing to a likely read error. Other nucleotide sequences in the sample specify the same CDR3. This chain links TRDV1 with TRDJ1; TRDD3 matches 8 bases. TCRdb leaves out the J gene; it was filled in here by matching the DNA to germline. The CDR3 spans 17 residues. CDR1 and CDR2 (germline): TSWWSYY, QGS. This CDR3 reads CALGWGNTLQYTDKLIF. The CDR3 nucleotides are TGCGCTCTTGGCTGGGGGAACACCCTTCAGTACACCGATAAACTCATCTTT.

This clone occurred a few times. The protein that TCRdb holds for this DNA derives from a much larger clone and differs from the translated DNA at residue 23, which likely indicates a read error; the protein shown here is translated from the DNA. There is no J gene call, but TRDV1 is given as the V gene; the D call of TRDD3 is as the table states it, not checked on the DNA. The CDR3 extends over 25 amino acids. Germline assignment: CDR1 TSWWSYY and CDR2 QGS. The DNA for the CDR3 is TGTGCTCTTGGGGAACTACAAAGGTACGTCTTCCTAGCTCCTACTGGGAACTATACTACCGATAAACCCATCTTT. Amino acids: CALGELQRYVFLAPTGNYTTDKPIF.